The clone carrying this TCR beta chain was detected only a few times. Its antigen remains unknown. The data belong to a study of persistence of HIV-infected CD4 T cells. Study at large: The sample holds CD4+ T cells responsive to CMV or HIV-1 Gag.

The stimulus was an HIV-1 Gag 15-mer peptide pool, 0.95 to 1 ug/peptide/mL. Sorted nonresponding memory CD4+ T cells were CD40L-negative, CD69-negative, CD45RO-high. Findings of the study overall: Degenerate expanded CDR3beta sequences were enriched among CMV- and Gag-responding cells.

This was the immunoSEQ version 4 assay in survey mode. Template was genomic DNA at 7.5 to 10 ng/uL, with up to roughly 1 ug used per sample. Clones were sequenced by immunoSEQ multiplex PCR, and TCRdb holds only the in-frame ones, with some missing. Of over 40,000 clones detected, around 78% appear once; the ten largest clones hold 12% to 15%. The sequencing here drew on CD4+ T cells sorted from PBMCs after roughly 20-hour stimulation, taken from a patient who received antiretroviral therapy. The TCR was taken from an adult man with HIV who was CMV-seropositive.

The CDR3 spells CASSQGQGWYNSPLHF. The DNA of the CDR3 is TGTGCCAGCAGCCAAGGACAGGGCTGGTATAATTCACCCCTCCACTTT. This chain connects TRBV6-2 or TRBV6-3 to TRBJ1-6, with 8 bases matching TRBD1. Trimming cost V 6 bases and J 4 bases; bases outside gene matches: 8. The CDR3 runs 16 residues. The germline V gene has CDR1 MNHEY and CDR2 SVGEGT.